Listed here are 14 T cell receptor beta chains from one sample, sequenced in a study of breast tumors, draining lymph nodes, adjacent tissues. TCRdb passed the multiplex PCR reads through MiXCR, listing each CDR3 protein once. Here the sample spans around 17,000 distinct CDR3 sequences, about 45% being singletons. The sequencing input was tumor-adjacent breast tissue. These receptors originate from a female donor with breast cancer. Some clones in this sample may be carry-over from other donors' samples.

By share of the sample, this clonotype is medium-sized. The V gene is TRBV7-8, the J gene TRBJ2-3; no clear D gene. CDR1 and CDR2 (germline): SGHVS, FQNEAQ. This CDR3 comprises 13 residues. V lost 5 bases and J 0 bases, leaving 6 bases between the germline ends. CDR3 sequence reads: CASSGSSTDTQYF. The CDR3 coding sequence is TGTGCCAGCAGCGGCAGCAGCACAGATACGCAGTATTTT. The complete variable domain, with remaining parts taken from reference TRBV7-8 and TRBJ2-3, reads GAGVSQSPRYKVAKRGQDVALRCDPISGHVSLFWYQQALGQGPEFLTYFQNEAQLDKSGLPSDRFFAERPEGSVSTLKIQRTQQEDSAVYLCASSGSSTDTQYFGPGTRLTVL.

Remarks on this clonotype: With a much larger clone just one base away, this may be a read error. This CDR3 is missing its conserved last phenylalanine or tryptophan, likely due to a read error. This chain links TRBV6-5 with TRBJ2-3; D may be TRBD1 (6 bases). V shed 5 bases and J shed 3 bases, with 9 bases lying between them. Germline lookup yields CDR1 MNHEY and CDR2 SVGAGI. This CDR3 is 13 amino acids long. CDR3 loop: CASSHRETDTQYL. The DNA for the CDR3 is TGTGCCAGCAGTCACAGGGAAACAGATACGCAGTATCTT.

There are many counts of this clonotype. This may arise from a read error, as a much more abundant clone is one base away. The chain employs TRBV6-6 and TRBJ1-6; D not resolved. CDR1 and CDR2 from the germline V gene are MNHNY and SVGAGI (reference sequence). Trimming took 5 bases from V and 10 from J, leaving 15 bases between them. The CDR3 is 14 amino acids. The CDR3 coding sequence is TGTGCCAGCAGTCACGGAGGTCCTGAGTCACCCCTCCACTTT. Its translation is CASSHGGPESPLHF.

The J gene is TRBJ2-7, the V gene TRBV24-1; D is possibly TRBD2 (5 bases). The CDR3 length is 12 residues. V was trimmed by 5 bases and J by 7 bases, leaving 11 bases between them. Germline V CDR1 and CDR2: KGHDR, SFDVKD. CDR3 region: CATSAAGLEQYF. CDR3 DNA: TGTGCCACCAGTGCTGCGGGTCTGGAGCAGTACTTC.

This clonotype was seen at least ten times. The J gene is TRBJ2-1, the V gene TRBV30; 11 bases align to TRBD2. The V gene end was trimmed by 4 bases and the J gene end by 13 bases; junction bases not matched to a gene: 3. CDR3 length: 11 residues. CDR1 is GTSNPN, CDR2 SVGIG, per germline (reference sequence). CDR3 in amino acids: CAWTSGRSQFF. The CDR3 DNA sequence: TGTGCCTGGACTAGCGGGAGGTCCCAGTTCTTC.

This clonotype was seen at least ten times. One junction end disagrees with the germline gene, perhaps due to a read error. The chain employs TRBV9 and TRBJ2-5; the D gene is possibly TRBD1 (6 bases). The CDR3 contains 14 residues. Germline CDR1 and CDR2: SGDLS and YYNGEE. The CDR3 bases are TGTGCCAGCAGCGTAGGGGGCAGACAGGCGACCCAGTCCTTC. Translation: CASSVGGRQATQSF.

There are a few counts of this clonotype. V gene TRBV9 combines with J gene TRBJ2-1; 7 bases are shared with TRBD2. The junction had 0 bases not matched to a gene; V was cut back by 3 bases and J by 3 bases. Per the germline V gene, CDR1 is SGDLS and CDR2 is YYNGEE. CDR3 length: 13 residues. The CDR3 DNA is TGTGCCAGCAGCGAGCGGGGCTACAATGAGCAGTTCTTC. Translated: CASSERGYNEQFF.

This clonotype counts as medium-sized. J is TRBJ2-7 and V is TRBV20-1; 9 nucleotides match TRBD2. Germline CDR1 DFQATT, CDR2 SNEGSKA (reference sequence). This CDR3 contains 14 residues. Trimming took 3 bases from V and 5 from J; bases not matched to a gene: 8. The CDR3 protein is CSASALAGRNEQYF. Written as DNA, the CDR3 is TGCAGTGCTAGTGCACTAGCGGGTAGGAACGAGCAGTACTTC.

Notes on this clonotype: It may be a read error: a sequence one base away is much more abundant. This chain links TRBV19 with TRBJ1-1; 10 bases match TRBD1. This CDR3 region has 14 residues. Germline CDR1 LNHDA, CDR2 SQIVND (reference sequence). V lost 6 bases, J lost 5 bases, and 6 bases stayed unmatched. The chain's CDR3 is CASRTRTGGTEAFF. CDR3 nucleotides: TGTGCCAGTAGGACGAGGACAGGGGGAACTGAAGCTTTCTTT.

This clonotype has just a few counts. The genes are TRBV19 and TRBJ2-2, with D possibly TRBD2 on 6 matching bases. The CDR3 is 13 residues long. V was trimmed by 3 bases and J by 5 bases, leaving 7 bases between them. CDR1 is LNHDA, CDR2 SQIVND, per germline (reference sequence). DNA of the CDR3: TGTGCCAGTAGTATGGGGGGAACCGGGGAGCTGTTTTTT. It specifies CASSMGGTGELFF.

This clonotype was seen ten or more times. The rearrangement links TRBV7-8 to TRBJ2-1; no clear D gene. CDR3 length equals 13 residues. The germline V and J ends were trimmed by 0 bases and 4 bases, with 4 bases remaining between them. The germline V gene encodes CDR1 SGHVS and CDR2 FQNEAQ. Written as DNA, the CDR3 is TGTGCCAGCAGCTTAGCCAGTTACAATGAGCAGTTCTTC. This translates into CASSLASYNEQFF. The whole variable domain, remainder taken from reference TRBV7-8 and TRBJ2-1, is GAGVSQSPRYKVAKRGQDVALRCDPISGHVSLFWYQQALGQGPEFLTYFQNEAQLDKSGLPSDRFFAERPEGSVSTLKIQRTQQEDSAVYLCASSLASYNEQFFGPGTRLTVL.

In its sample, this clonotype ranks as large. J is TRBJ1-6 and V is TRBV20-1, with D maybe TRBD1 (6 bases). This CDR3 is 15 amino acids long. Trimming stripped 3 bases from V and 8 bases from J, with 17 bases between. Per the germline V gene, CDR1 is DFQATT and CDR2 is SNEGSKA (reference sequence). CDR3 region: CSASLKTGSDSPLHF. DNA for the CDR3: TGCAGTGCTAGCCTAAAAACAGGGTCGGATTCACCCCTCCACTTT.

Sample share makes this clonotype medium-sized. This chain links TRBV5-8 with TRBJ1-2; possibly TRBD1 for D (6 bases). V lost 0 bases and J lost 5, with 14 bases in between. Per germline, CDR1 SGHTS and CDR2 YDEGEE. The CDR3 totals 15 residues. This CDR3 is CASSLGGGGQYGYTF. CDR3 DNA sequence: TGTGCCAGCAGCTTGGGGGGTGGGGGGCAATATGGCTACACCTTC.

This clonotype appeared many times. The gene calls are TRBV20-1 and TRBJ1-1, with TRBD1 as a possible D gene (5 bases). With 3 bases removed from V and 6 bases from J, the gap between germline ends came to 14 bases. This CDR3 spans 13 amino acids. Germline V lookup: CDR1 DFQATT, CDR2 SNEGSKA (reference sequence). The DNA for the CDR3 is TGCAGTGCTAGTGTGGGCAGGGTACCTGAAGCTTTCTTT. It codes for CSASVGRVPEAFF.